This is a list of T cell receptor beta chains from one sample in a study of cytomegalovirus exposure and HLA in healthy donors. The assay was immunoSEQ multiplex PCR, and TCRdb's table has in-frame clones only and misses some. Altogether more than 100,000 clones are present, 55% to 75% being singletons, with the ten largest covering 8.2%. Input material: PBMCs. These receptor sequences come from a woman between 40 and 50 years old in good health and CMV-seropositive. CDR3s include the opening cysteine and the closing phenylalanine or tryptophan. Fields, in order: D gene, V gene, J gene, clone size, CDR3 DNA, CDR3 protein. A D gene is named only where the DNA matches it firmly. Only part of the rows carry a size: once, few, many, or a class if the clone is expanded.

>.|TRBV5-4|TRBJ1-1|.
TGTGCCAGCAGCCTAGGAGAATTGAACACTGAAGCTTTCTTT
CASSLGELNTEAFF
>.|TRBV19|TRBJ1-6|.
TGTGCCAGTTCCTACCGGAGCTCCTATAATTCACCCCTCCACTTT
CASSYRSSYNSPLHF
>.|TRBV19|TRBJ1-2|.
TGTGCCAGTACCCCAGGGGTTCCTAACTATGGCTACACCTTC
CASTPGVPNYGYTF
>.|TRBV5-1|TRBJ1-1|few
TGCGCCAGCAGCTTGGAACCCGGCAGGTGGGCTTTCTTT
CASSLEPGRWAFF
>.|TRBV13|TRBJ2-1|few
TGTGCCAGCAGCTTAGATTTGGTGAGGGCAGTTCAGTTCTTC
CASSLDLVRAVQFF
>.|TRBV4-1|TRBJ1-3|.
TGCGCCAGCAGCCAAGATGCGAGAGCCTATGGAAACACCATATATTTT
CASSQDARAYGNTIYF
>.|TRBV2|TRBJ1-2|few
TGTGCCAGCAGTGTCAGGGCAGAGGGCTACACCTTC
CASSVRAEGYTF
>TRBD1|TRBV4-1|TRBJ2-5|.
TGCGCCAGCAGCCAATTAGGGACAGTACAAGAGACCCAGTACTTC
CASSQLGTVQETQYF
>.|TRBV6-1|TRBJ1-1|.
TGTGCCAGCAGGGTTGGACTCCCAGAAGCTTTCTTT
CASRVGLPEAFF
>.|TRBV7-9|TRBJ1-2|.
TGTGCCAGCAGCTTGGGAGGGGCCTATGGCTACACCTTC
CASSLGGAYGYTF
>.|TRBV5-6|TRBJ2-1|.
TGTGCCAGCAGCTACCGGGTTCCCGGAGTCAATGAGCAGTTCTTC
CASSYRVPGVNEQFF
>TRBD2|TRBV7-6|TRBJ2-3|.
TGTGCCAGCAGCTTGGCGGGGGTAACAGATACGCAGTATTTT
CASSLAGVTDTQYF
>TRBD1|TRBV6-5|TRBJ1-1|.
TGTGCCAGCAGTTACTGGGACAGCCCAATGAACACTGAAGCTTTCTTT
CASSYWDSPMNTEAFF